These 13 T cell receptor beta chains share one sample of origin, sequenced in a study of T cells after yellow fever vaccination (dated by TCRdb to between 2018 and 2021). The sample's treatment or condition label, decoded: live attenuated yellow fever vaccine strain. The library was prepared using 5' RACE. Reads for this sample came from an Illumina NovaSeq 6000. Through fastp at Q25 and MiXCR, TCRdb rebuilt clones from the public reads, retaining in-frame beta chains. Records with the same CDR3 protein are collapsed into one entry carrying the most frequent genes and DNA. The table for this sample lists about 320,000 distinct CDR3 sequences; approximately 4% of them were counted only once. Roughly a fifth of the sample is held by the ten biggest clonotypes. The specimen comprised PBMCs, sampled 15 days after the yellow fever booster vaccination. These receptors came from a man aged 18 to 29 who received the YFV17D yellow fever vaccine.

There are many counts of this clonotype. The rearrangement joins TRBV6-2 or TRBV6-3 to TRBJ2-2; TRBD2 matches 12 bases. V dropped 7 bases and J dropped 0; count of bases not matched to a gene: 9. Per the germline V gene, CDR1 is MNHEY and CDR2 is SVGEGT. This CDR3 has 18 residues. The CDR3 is CASTYRTSGVTNTGELFF. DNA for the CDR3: TGTGCCAGCACCTACCGGACTAGCGGGGTGACGAACACCGGGGAGCTGTTTTTT.

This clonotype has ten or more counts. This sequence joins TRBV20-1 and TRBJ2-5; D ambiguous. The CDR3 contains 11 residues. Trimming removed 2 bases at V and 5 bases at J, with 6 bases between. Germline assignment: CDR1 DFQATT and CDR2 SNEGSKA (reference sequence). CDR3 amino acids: CSARKAETQYF. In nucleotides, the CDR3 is TGCAGTGCTAGAAAAGCGGAGACCCAGTACTTC.

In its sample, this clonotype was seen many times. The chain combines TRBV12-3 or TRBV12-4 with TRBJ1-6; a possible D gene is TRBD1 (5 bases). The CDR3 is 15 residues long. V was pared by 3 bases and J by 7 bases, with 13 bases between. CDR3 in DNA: TGTGCCAGCAGTTTCAGGGTAGGGGAAAATTCACCCCTCCACTTT. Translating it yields CASSFRVGENSPLHF.

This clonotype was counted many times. The CDR3 region has the DNA TGCAGTGCGGCAGGGACAACTAATGAAAAACTGTTTTTT. Translated, it gives CSAAGTTNEKLFF. The rearrangement joins TRBV20-1 to TRBJ1-4; perhaps TRBD1 as D (5 bases). The germline V gene encodes CDR1 DFQATT and CDR2 SNEGSKA (reference sequence). The length of the CDR3 is 13 residues. V lost 6 bases and J 0 bases, leaving 8 bases between the germline ends.

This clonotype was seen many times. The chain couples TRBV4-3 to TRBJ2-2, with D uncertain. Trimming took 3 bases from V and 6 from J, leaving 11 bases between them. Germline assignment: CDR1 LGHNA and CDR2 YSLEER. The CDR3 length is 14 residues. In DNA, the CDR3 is TGCGCCAGCAGCCAGGGAACTAAGGCCGGGGAGCTGTTTTTT. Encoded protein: CASSQGTKAGELFF.

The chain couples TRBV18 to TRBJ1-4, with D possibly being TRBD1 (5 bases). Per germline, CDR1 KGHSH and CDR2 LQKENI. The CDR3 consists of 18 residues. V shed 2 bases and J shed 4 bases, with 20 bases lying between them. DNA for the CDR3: TGTGCCAGCTCACCAGGGCAGGGATCTTTCAGCCTTAATGAAAAACTGTTTTTT. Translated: CASSPGQGSFSLNEKLFF. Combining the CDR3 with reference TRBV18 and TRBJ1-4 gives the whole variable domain NAGVMQNPRHLVRRRGQEARLRCSPMKGHSHVYWYRQLPEEGLKFMVYLQKENIIDESGMPKERFSAEFPKEGPSILRIQQVVRGDSAAYFCASSPGQGSFSLNEKLFFGSGTQLSVL.

As DNA, the CDR3 is TGTGCCACCAGTGATTCGGATCTGCCCGGGGCAAGGTACTTC. Translation gives CATSDSDLPGARYF. The chain employs TRBV24-1 and TRBJ2-5; the D call may be TRBD1 or TRBD2 (5 bases each). This CDR3 contains 14 residues. Trimming left V 2 bases short and J 13 bases short, with 19 bases between. The germline V gene encodes CDR1 KGHDR and CDR2 SFDVKD.

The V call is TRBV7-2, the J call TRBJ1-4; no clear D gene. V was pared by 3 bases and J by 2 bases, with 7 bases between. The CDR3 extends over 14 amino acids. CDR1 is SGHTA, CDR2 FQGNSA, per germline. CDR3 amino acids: CASSFGRTNEKLFF. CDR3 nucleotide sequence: TGTGCCAGCAGCTTCGGCAGGACTAATGAAAAACTGTTTTTT.

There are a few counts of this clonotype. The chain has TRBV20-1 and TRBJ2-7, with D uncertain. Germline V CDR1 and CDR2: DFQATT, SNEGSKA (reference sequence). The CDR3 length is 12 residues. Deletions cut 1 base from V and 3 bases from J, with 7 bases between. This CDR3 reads CSARGSDYEQYF. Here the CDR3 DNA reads TGCAGTGCTAGAGGATCAGACTACGAGCAGTACTTC.

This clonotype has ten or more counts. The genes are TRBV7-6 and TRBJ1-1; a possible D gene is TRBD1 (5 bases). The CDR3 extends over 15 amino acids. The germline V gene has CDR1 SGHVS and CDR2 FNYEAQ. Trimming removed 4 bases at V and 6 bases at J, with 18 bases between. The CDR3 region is CASSSPDMWKAEAFF. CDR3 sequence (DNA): TGTGCCAGCAGCTCACCGGACATGTGGAAGGCTGAAGCTTTCTTT.

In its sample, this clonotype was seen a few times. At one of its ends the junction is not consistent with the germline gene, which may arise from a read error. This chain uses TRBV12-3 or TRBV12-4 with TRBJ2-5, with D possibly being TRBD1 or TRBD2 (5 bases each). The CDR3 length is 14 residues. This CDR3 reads CASSFQGPQGTQYF. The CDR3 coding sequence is TGTGCCAGCAGTTTTCAGGGACCGCAAGGGACCCAGTACTTC.

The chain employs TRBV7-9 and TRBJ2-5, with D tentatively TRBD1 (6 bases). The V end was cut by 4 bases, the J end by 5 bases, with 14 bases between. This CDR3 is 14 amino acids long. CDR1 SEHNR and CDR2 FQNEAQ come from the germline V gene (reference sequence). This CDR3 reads CASSSSGVEETQYF. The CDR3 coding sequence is TGTGCCAGCAGCTCGTCAGGGGTTGAGGAGACCCAGTACTTC.

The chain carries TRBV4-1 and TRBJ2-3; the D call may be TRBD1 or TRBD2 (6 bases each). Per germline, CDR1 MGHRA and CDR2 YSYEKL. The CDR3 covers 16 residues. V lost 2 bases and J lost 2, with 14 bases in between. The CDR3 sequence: CASSQRGAGITDTQYF. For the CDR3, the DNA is TGCGCCAGCAGCCAAAGGGGGGCCGGGATCACAGATACGCAGTATTTT.